The 7 T cell receptor beta chains below all came from one sample that was sequenced in a study of T cells in Graves' hyperthyroidism and ophthalmopathy (dated by TCRdb to the late 2010s). Library construction relied on multiplex PCR. Data came from an Illumina HiSeq 2000. Amplification of TCR beta CDR3 regions was carried out from RNA transcripts. The first round of RT-PCR for the TCR CDR3 was performed with the HTBI primer set and the Qiagen OneStep RT-PCR kit. TCRdb cleaned the public reads at Q25 with fastp, built clones with MiXCR and kept in-frame beta chains. Every CDR3 protein is listed once, alongside the most common genes and DNA of its rows. The sample has hundreds of thousands of distinct CDR3 sequences on record, 20% of them singletons. Jointly, the top ten make up roughly a third of the sample. The sample comprised blood. The receptors stem from a man aged 25-45 years with Graves' ophthalmopathy.

This clonotype has ten or more counts. The rearrangement joins TRBV28 to TRBJ2-3; 8 bases fit TRBD2. The V and J ends lost 4 bases and 9 bases, in that order; junction bases with no gene match: 9. The germline CDR1 and CDR2 sequences are MDHEN and SYDVKM. The CDR3 consists of 14 residues. CDR3 protein: CASSYLAGPATQYF. The CDR3 DNA follows: TGTGCCAGCAGTTATCTAGCGGGTCCGGCGACGCAGTATTTT.

At least ten counts were recorded for this clonotype. The chain recombines TRBV6-1 with TRBJ2-1; D could derive from TRBD1 or TRBD2 (5 bases each). The ends were cut back, 6 bases at V and 0 bases at J, with 24 bases in the middle. Germline lookup yields CDR1 MNHNS and CDR2 SASEGT. CDR3 length: 19 residues. The CDR3 DNA sequence: TGTGCCAGCAGCCCCTCGGGACGCTTAGGTGGCGGCTCCTACAATGAGCAGTTCTTC. This gives the protein CASSPSGRLGGGSYNEQFF.

The genes are TRBV20-1 and TRBJ2-5; TRBD1 aligns across 8 bases. The CDR3 consists of 14 residues. Germline V gives CDR1 DFQATT, CDR2 SNEGSKA (reference sequence). The V and J ends lost 3 bases and 5 bases, in that order; junction bases with no gene match: 8. CDR3 protein: CSARLDRALETQYF. The CDR3 DNA reads TGCAGTGCTAGGTTGGACAGGGCATTGGAGACCCAGTACTTC.

This clonotype was counted only a few times. The chain carries TRBV15 and TRBJ1-2; 7 bases match TRBD1. This CDR3 region has 15 residues. Germline lookup yields CDR1 LNHNV and CDR2 YYDKDF (reference sequence). Unmatched junction bases numbered 5, after V lost 0 bases and J lost 4 bases. This CDR3 is CATSRDQGDVYGYTF. Here the CDR3 DNA reads TGTGCCACCAGCAGAGATCAGGGGGATGTCTATGGCTACACCTTC. Combining the CDR3 with reference TRBV15 and TRBJ1-2 gives the whole variable domain DAMVIQNPRYQVTQFGKPVTLSCSQTLNHNVMYWYQQKSSQAPKLLFHYYDKDFNNEADTPDNFQSRRPNTSFCFLDIRSPGLGDTAMYLCATSRDQGDVYGYTFGSGTRLTVV.

The chain has TRBV6-1 and TRBJ1-1, with TRBD1 matching 7 bases. From germline, CDR1 is MNHNS and CDR2 SASEGT. The junction had 12 bases not matched to a gene; V was cut back by 4 bases and J by 1 base. CDR3 length equals 17 residues. The CDR3, as DNA: TGTGCCAGCAGTGGTCTGACAGGGAGGGAGCGGAACACTGAAGCTTTCTTT. This translates into CASSGLTGRERNTEAFF.

This clonotype was detected ten times or more. The chain carries TRBV12-3 or TRBV12-4 and TRBJ2-2; D not resolved. The CDR3 length is 15 residues. The ends were cut back, 6 bases at V and 1 base at J, with 12 bases in the middle. For the CDR3, the DNA is TGTGCCAGCAGGGGCGCGAATCTGAACACCGGGGAGCTGTTTTTT. It codes for CASRGANLNTGELFF.

The rearrangement links TRBV5-1 to TRBJ2-1; 9 bases agree with TRBD2. This CDR3 region has 13 residues. Germline V gene sequence: CDR1 SGHRS, CDR2 YFSETQ. J was trimmed by 10 bases and V by 4 bases; bases with no gene match: 6. The CDR3 nucleotides are TGCGCCAGCAGCCGAGCGGGAGGTTGGGAGCAGTTCTTC. Amino acid sequence: CASSRAGGWEQFF. The whole variable domain, filled in from reference TRBV5-1 and TRBJ2-1, reads KAGVTQTPRYLIKTRGQQVTLSCSPISGHRSVSWYQQTPGQGLQFLFEYFSETQRNKGNFPGRFSGRQFSNSRSEMNVSTLELGDSALYLCASSRAGGWEQFFGPGTRLTVL.